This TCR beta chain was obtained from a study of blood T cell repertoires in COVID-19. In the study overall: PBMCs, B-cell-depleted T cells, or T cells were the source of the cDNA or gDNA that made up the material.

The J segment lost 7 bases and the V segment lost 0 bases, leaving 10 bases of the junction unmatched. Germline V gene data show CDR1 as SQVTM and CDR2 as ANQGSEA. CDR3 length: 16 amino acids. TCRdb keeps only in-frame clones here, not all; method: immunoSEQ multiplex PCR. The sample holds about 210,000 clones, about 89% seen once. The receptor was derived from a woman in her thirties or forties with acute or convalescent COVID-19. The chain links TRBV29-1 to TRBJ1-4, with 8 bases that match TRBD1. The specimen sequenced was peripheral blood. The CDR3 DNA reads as TGCAGCGTTGAAGATCAGGGGGCTAATGGGGGTGAAAAACTGTTTTTT. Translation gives CSVEDQGANGGEKLFF.